The clone carrying this T cell receptor beta chain showed up just a few times. Its specificity is unknown. This sample was included in a study of T cell repertoires in cytomegalovirus infection. About the study: Recently described HLA-C-restricted plus well-studied HLA-B-restricted CMV epitopes were used. Matching HLA type and CMV infection were both indicated by public TCR beta signatures.

TCRdb called the reads again in MiXCR, with one record for every CDR3 protein. The repertoire holds some 54,000 distinct CDR3 sequences, with 15% to 20% as singletons. CDR1 is SGHVS, CDR2 FQNEAQ, per germline. V shed 4 bases, J shed 6 bases, and the junction held 15 bases outside the gene matches. The CDR3 has 17 residues. Study-wide results and caveats: What dominated the ex vivo response were HLA-C-restricted CMV-specific TCR beta clonotypes.

The sample consisted of CD8+ T cells from cultured PBMCs, taken from culture after CMV antigen stimulation. This chain links TRBV7-8 with TRBJ2-3, with TRBD2 matching over 8 bases. This clonotype originated in a human donor in good health (CMV status not recorded). Some clones in this sample may be carry-over from other donors' samples. The CDR3 spells CASSSPELAGLEDTQYF. As DNA, the CDR3 is TGTGCCAGCAGCTCTCCTGAGTTAGCGGGGCTCGAGGATACGCAGTATTTT. The full variable domain, in which reference TRBV7-8 and TRBJ2-3 provide the parts outside the CDR3, is GAGVSQSPRYKVAKRGQDVALRCDPISGHVSLFWYQQALGQGPEFLTYFQNEAQLDKSGLPSDRFFAERPEGSVSTLKIQRTQQEDSAVYLCASSSPELAGLEDTQYFGPGTRLTVL.